The 7 T cell receptor beta chains listed next were all sequenced from one sample in a study of T cell responses to AZD1222 COVID-19 vaccine. TCRdb's table, derived via immunoSEQ multiplex PCR, lists solely in-frame clones and lacks some. The sample has some 81,000 clones; around nine tenths are singletons. This specimen consisted of peripheral blood, obtained 28 days after the second AZD1222 dose. The receptors originated from an adult who received the AZD1222 COVID-19 vaccine.

The chain links TRBV9 to TRBJ2-3; the match to TRBD2 covers 9 bases. Losses at the gene ends were 6 bases for V and 1 base for J; bases not matched to a gene: 6. CDR1 SGDLS and CDR2 YYNGEE come from the germline V gene. The CDR3 length is 15 residues. The CDR3 DNA is TGTGCCAGCACGTCTAGCGGGATTCGCACAGATACGCAGTATTTT. Its protein product is CASTSSGIRTDTQYF. The variable domain in full, completed from reference TRBV9 and TRBJ2-3, reads DSGVTQTPKHLITATGQRVTLRCSPRSGDLSVYWYQQSLDQGLQFLIQYYNGEERAKGNILERFSAQQFPDLHSELNLSSLELGDSALYFCASTSSGIRTDTQYFGPGTRLTVL.

The rearrangement uses TRBV19 and TRBJ1-1; the D is unclear. Germline CDR1 LNHDA, CDR2 SQIVND (reference sequence). V gave up 8 bases and J gave up 0 bases, with 10 bases separating them. The CDR3 extends over 13 amino acids. The CDR3 protein is CASFQAMNTEAFF. For the CDR3, the DNA is TGTGCCAGTTTTCAGGCCATGAACACTGAAGCTTTCTTT.

This chain's CDR3 is CASSSPDRANYGYTF. The CDR3 DNA is TGTGCCAGCAGCTCGCCGGACAGGGCCAACTATGGCTACACCTTC. V and J are TRBV7-2 and TRBJ1-2; 8 positions match TRBD1. This CDR3 comprises 15 residues. V trimming: 4 bases; J trimming: 2 bases; junction bases outside the gene matches: 6. Germline loops: CDR1 SGHTA, CDR2 FQGNSA.

About this clone: The sample holds other DNA sequences that translate to the same CDR3. CDR3 DNA sequence: TGTGCCAGCAGCTTTAGTAACAATGAGCAGTTCTTC. As protein: CASSFSNNEQFF. V gene TRBV11-2 combines with J gene TRBJ2-1, with D uncertain. Trimming stripped 3 bases from V and 5 bases from J, with 5 bases between. This CDR3 comprises 12 residues. Per germline, CDR1 SGHAT and CDR2 FQNNGV.

Written as DNA, the CDR3 is TGTGCCAGCAGTTTACCCGGCGGGAGGCCTAACTACAATGAGCAGTTCTTC. It specifies CASSLPGGRPNYNEQFF. The chain employs TRBV27 and TRBJ2-1, with TRBD2 identical over 8 bases. J gave up 3 bases and V 2 bases, and 9 bases lay outside the gene matches. The CDR3 extends over 17 amino acids. Germline CDR1 and CDR2: MNHEY and SMNVEV (reference sequence).

The count of this clone is one. The rearrangement joins TRBV3-1 (or the pseudogene TRBV3-2) to TRBJ2-7; D remains ambiguous. V was trimmed by 0 bases and J by 3 bases, leaving 6 bases between them. Germline V gene sequence: CDR1 LGHDT, CDR2 YNNKEL (reference sequence). This CDR3 is built from 13 residues. The CDR3 spells CASSQDLLYEQYF. Here the CDR3 DNA reads TGTGCCAGCAGCCAAGATTTGCTCTACGAGCAGTACTTC.

The chain is built from TRBV5-1 and TRBJ1-1, with 7 bases lining up with TRBD1. This CDR3 contains 14 residues. The V gene's germline CDR1 is SGHRS and CDR2 YFSETQ. V gave up 5 bases and J gave up 0 bases; unmatched junction bases: 4. CDR3 sequence reads: CASSPDRLNTEAFF. The CDR3 DNA follows: TGCGCCAGCAGTCCGGACAGGCTGAACACTGAAGCTTTCTTT.